Listed here are 22 T cell receptor beta chains from one sample, sequenced in a study of technical replicates of blood from a few donors. Some clones are missing from TCRdb's copy, which holds only in-frame ones; the method was immunoSEQ multiplex PCR. The sample carries about 69,000 clones, approximately 89% recorded once. Sequenced material: PBMCs. The receptors shown here come from a human donor in good health. Some clones in this sample may be carry-over from other donors' samples.

The chain links TRBV7-9 to TRBJ1-5; TRBD1 matches 7 bases. This CDR3 contains 15 residues. The V and J ends lost 5 bases and 2 bases, in that order; junction bases with no gene match: 6. Germline values: CDR1 SEHNR, CDR2 FQNEAQ (reference sequence). Written as DNA, the CDR3 is TGTGCCAGCAGCAACACCGGGACAGGCAATCAGCCCCAGCATTTT. Translated, it gives CASSNTGTGNQPQHF. Filled out from reference TRBV7-9 and TRBJ1-5, the complete variable domain reads DTGVSQNPRHKITKRGQNVTFRCDPISEHNRLYWYRQTLGQGPEFLTYFQNEAQLEKSRLLSDRFSAERPKGSFSTLEIQRTEQGDSAMYLCASSNTGTGNQPQHFGDGTRLSIL.

On this clone: The same CDR3 is also encoded by other DNA sequences in this sample. The chain joins TRBV2 to TRBJ2-7; TRBD1 matches 7 bases. This CDR3 is built from 12 residues. Germline V CDR1 and CDR2: SNHLY, FYNNEI. V lost 4 bases, J lost 3 bases, and 0 bases stayed unmatched. CDR3 amino acids: CASSGQGYEQYF. The DNA of the CDR3 is TGTGCCAGCAGTGGACAGGGCTACGAGCAGTACTTC.

This clone appeared a single time. The CDR3 here is CASGLFRGVVDYGYTF. The DNA of the CDR3 is TGTGCTAGTGGTTTGTTTCGGGGGGTAGTAGACTATGGCTACACCTTC. The rearrangement links TRBV12-5 to TRBJ1-2; tentatively, D is TRBD1 (5 bases). From germline, CDR1 is LGHNT and CDR2 FRNRAP. V was pared by 2 bases and J by 3 bases, with 16 bases between. This CDR3 has 16 residues.

This chain connects TRBV5-1 to TRBJ1-1, with TRBD1 matching 8 bases. The J segment lost 2 bases and the V segment lost 7 bases, leaving 16 bases of the junction unmatched. Germline assignment: CDR1 SGHRS and CDR2 YFSETQ. There are 17 residues in the CDR3. CDR3 in amino acids: CASYSPVTGGGNTEAFF. In nucleotides, the CDR3 is TGCGCCAGCTATTCCCCTGTTACAGGGGGAGGAAACACTGAAGCTTTCTTT.

This chain links TRBV7-9 with TRBJ1-4, with 10 bases that match TRBD1. Germline V lookup: CDR1 SEHNR, CDR2 FQNEAQ (reference sequence). The CDR3 runs 16 residues. After removal of 11 bases from V and 0 bases from J, the junction contained 9 bases not matched to a gene. CDR3 loop: CACTPGQGTTNEKLFF. The CDR3 coding sequence is TGTGCCTGCACACCGGGACAGGGGACAACTAATGAAAAACTGTTTTTT.

This clone appeared a single time. Written as DNA, the CDR3 is TGTGCCAGCAGACCCCAGGGGGCAGGCTATGGCTACACCTTC. Encoded protein: CASRPQGAGYGYTF. The chain recombines TRBV2 with TRBJ1-2, with TRBD1 matching 8 bases. The CDR3 spans 14 residues. Unmatched junction bases numbered 7, after V lost 6 bases and J lost 4 bases. Looked up from germline, CDR1 is SNHLY and CDR2 is FYNNEI.

The V and J genes are TRBV11-2 and TRBJ2-1, with 9 bases lining up with TRBD2. J lost 5 bases, V lost 3 bases, and 8 bases had no gene match. This CDR3 has 16 residues. Per the germline V gene, CDR1 is SGHAT and CDR2 is FQNNGV. The CDR3: CASSFSGTSLNNEQFF. Here the CDR3 DNA reads TGTGCCAGCAGCTTTTCCGGGACTAGCCTTAACAATGAGCAGTTCTTC.

The chain recombines TRBV7-6 with TRBJ1-6; tentatively, D is TRBD1 (6 bases). Trimming took 8 bases from V and 7 from J, leaving 18 bases between them. The CDR3 consists of 15 residues. Germline V gene sequence: CDR1 SGHVS, CDR2 FNYEAQ. The CDR3 nucleotides read TGTGCCAGCCGCTCGGGGGGCGCCGGGAATTCACCCCTCCACTTT. This gives the protein CASRSGGAGNSPLHF.

The chain is built from TRBV7-9 and TRBJ1-2; 10 positions agree with TRBD1. Germline CDR1 is SEHNR and CDR2 is FQNEAQ (reference sequence). The ends lost 5 bases at V and 7 bases at J; junction bases unmatched: 10. The CDR3 sequence is 15 residues long. CDR3 region: CASSLTSWTGGGYTF. For the CDR3, the DNA is TGTGCCAGCAGCCTAACTTCGTGGACAGGGGGTGGCTACACCTTC.

CDR3 sequence: CASSLGGTPNTEAFF. CDR3 coding DNA: TGCGCCAGCAGCTTGGGAGGGACACCGAACACTGAAGCTTTCTTT. This sequence joins TRBV5-1 and TRBJ1-1; D perhaps matches TRBD1 (6 bases). The germline CDR1 and CDR2 sequences are SGHRS and YFSETQ. CDR3 length equals 15 residues. Between the trimmed V and J ends, which lost 0 bases and 1 base, there was a span of 10 bases.

The chain uses TRBV19 and TRBJ2-3; 8 nucleotides align to TRBD2. The germline V gene encodes CDR1 LNHDA and CDR2 SQIVND (reference sequence). The length of the CDR3 is 15 residues. V shed 6 bases, J shed 2 bases, and the junction held 7 bases outside the gene matches. In nucleotides, the CDR3 is TGTGCCAGTAGCTCACTAGCGGCATACACAGATACGCAGTATTTT. Amino acid sequence: CASSSLAAYTDTQYF.

V gene TRBV29-1 combines with J gene TRBJ2-7, with D tentatively TRBD1 (6 bases). V dropped 6 bases and J dropped 5 bases, with 14 bases sitting between them. From germline, CDR1 is SQVTM and CDR2 ANQGSEA. The CDR3 extends over 12 amino acids. The CDR3 loop reads CSVWDNFHEQYF. The CDR3 coding sequence is TGCAGCGTGTGGGACAATTTCCACGAGCAGTACTTC.

This chain joins TRBV2 and TRBJ1-2, with 7 positions matching TRBD1. V was pared by 6 bases and J by 1 base, with 2 bases of the junction left unmatched. CDR1 is SNHLY, CDR2 FYNNEI, per germline. This CDR3 spans 13 amino acids. The CDR3 region has the DNA TGTGCCAGCAGGAGACAGGGTAACTATGGCTACACCTTC. It is translated as CASRRQGNYGYTF.

V usage is TRBV6-4 and J usage is TRBJ2-1; the match to TRBD1 covers 11 bases. The CDR3 totals 13 residues. After removal of 0 bases from V and 11 bases from J, the junction contained 0 bases not matched to a gene. Germline CDR1 and CDR2: MRHNA and SNTAGT. The DNA for the CDR3 is TGTGCCAGCAGTGACTCGGACAGGGGGCAGCAGTTCTTC. Translation gives CASSDSDRGQQFF.

V usage is TRBV21-1 and J usage is TRBJ1-6; the table's D call, TRBD1, has no DNA check behind it. TRBV21-1 counts as a pseudogene. CDR3 length: 15 residues. In nucleotides, the CDR3 is TGTGCCAGCAGCAAAGTGACAGGGTATAATTCACCCCTCCACTTT. This sequence encodes CASSKVTGYNSPLHF.

The J gene is TRBJ1-1, the V gene TRBV9; D unclear. Trimming shortened V by 4 bases and J by 4 bases, and 14 bases separated the two germline ends. The CDR3 loop spans 14 amino acids. The V gene's germline CDR1 is SGDLS and CDR2 YYNGEE. The CDR3 coding sequence is TGTGCCAGCAGCCCCCGGGGAAGTCGCACTGAAGCTTTCTTT. It is translated as CASSPRGSRTEAFF.

The chain recombines TRBV6-6 with TRBJ1-2; 10 nucleotides line up with TRBD1. V shed 1 base, J shed 6 bases, and the junction held 2 bases outside the gene matches. Germline CDR1 MNHNY, CDR2 SVGAGI (reference sequence). CDR3 length: 14 amino acids. The CDR3, as DNA: TGTGCCAGCAGTTACTATGGGACAGGGGATGGCTACACCTTC. Its translation: CASSYYGTGDGYTF.

The V and J genes are TRBV15 and TRBJ1-4, with D possibly TRBD1 on 5 matching bases. V lost 2 bases, J lost 5 bases, and 9 bases lay in between. The CDR3 has 14 amino acids. Germline CDR1 is LNHNV and CDR2 is YYDKDF (reference sequence). CDR3 sequence (DNA): TGTGCCACCAGCAGACAGGGTTCCAATGAAAAACTGTTTTTT. It is translated as CATSRQGSNEKLFF.

The gene calls are TRBV4-2 and TRBJ2-3, with D unresolved. Looked up from germline, CDR1 is LGHNA and CDR2 is YNFKEQ. Trimming took 5 bases from V and 4 from J, leaving 10 bases between them. The CDR3 is 13 amino acids. The CDR3 DNA reads as TGTGCCAGCAGCATTTCAATAGCAGATACGCAGTATTTT. Translating it yields CASSISIADTQYF.

The V call is TRBV5-1, the J call TRBJ1-1; no firm D call. The CDR3 runs to 13 residues. Deletions cut 1 base from V and 1 base from J, with 5 bases between. Germline V CDR1 and CDR2: SGHRS, YFSETQ. For the CDR3, the DNA is TGCGCCAGCAGCTTGTCCCAGAACACTGAAGCTTTCTTT. Its translation: CASSLSQNTEAFF.

This clone showed up just once. The chain is built from TRBV18 and TRBJ1-1, with TRBD1 identical over 7 bases. This CDR3 is 14 amino acids long. Germline V gene sequence: CDR1 KGHSH, CDR2 LQKENI. Losses at the gene ends were 2 bases for V and 4 bases for J; bases not matched to a gene: 4. CDR3 coding DNA: TGTGCCAGCTCACCAGACAGGGTCGGCACTGAAGCTTTCTTT. This translates into CASSPDRVGTEAFF. Variable domain in full (rest from reference TRBV18 and TRBJ1-1): NAGVMQNPRHLVRRRGQEARLRCSPMKGHSHVYWYRQLPEEGLKFMVYLQKENIIDESGMPKERFSAEFPKEGPSILRIQQVVRGDSAAYFCASSPDRVGTEAFFGQGTRLTVV.

Here the CDR3 DNA reads TGTGCCAGCAGTTACTCGGGGACAGATGGCTACACCTTC. It specifies CASSYSGTDGYTF. V usage is TRBV6-6 and J usage is TRBJ1-2, with 7 bases fitting TRBD1. J was trimmed by 6 bases and V by 0 bases; bases with no gene match: 1. The CDR3 covers 13 residues. CDR1 is MNHNY, CDR2 SVGAGI, per germline (reference sequence).